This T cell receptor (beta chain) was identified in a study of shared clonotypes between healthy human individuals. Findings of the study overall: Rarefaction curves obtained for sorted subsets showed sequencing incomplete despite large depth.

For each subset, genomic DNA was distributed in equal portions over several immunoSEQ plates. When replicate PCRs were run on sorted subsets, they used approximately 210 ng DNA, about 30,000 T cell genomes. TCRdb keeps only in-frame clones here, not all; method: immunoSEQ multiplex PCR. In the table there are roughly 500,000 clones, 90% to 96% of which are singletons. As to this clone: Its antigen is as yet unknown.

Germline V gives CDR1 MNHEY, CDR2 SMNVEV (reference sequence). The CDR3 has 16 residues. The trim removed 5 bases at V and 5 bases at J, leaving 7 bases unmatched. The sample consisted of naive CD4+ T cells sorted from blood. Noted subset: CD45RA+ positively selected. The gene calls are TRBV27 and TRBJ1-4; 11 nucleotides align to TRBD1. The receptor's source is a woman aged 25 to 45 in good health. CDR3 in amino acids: CASSGSGTGGNEKLFF. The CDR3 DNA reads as TGTGCCAGCAGTGGGTCCGGGACAGGGGGGAATGAAAAACTGTTTTTT.